This is a list of T cell receptor beta chains from one sample in a study of blood T cell repertoires in COVID-19. This table comes from immunoSEQ multiplex PCR, and its TCRdb copy is limited to in-frame clones, with some not included. The top ten hold 5.2% of the sample, which has some 200,000 clones, around four fifths seen once. The sequenced sample consisted of peripheral blood. These receptors were collected from a woman in her seventies with COVID-19, enrolled during active disease. The CDR3 runs from the conserved cysteine through the conserved F or W. The order of the fields is CDR3 DNA, CDR3 protein, J gene, clone size, V gene, D gene. The D gene is left open where the match is weak. Clone sizes are given selectively: once, few, many, or a class where the clone is expanded.

TGTGCCAGCAGCTTAGGCCCCACAGCTAATTCACCCCTCCACTTT	CASSLGPTANSPLHF	TRBJ1-6	.	TRBV7-2	.
TGTGCCAGCAGCATCTCCGGGACTAGTCCCTACGAGCAGTACTTC	CASSISGTSPYEQYF	TRBJ2-7	.	TRBV7-2	TRBD2
TGTGCCAGCAGTGGGGACCCGCGGGGTTCACCCCTCCACTTT	CASSGDPRGSPLHF	TRBJ1-6	.	TRBV28	.
TGTGCCAGCAGCGTAACATCTAGCGGGATCAATGAGCAGTTCTTC	CASSVTSSGINEQFF	TRBJ2-1	.	TRBV9	TRBD2
TGTGCCAGCAGGGAAGACAGATCCACTGAAGCTTTCTTT	CASREDRSTEAFF	TRBJ1-1	.	TRBV2	.
TGCGCCAGCAGCCAAGATTTAGGGAGCTCCTATAATTCACCCCTCCACTTT	CASSQDLGSSYNSPLHF	TRBJ1-6	.	TRBV4-3	.
TGCGCCAGCAGCTATCTTAGCAATCAGCCCCAGCATTTT	CASSYLSNQPQHF	TRBJ1-5	.	TRBV4-1	.
TGCGCCAGCAGCTTGGAGGGGACAGAGAATTCACCCCTCCACTTT	CASSLEGTENSPLHF	TRBJ1-6	few	TRBV5-1	TRBD1
TGCGCCAGCAGCCAGGACTGGACGGAGGGTAACTATGGCTACACCTTC	CASSQDWTEGNYGYTF	TRBJ1-2	.	TRBV4-3	.
TGCGCCAGCAGCCTCGGGACAGAAATCGACGAGCAGTACTTC	CASSLGTEIDEQYF	TRBJ2-7	.	TRBV5-1	TRBD1
TGTGCCAGTAGCAGAAGCGGGAGCTTTGAGCAGTTCTTC	CASSRSGSFEQFF	TRBJ2-1	.	TRBV19	TRBD2
TGTGCCAGCAGCTTACTAGCCAAGGAAGAGACCCAGTACTTC	CASSLLAKEETQYF	TRBJ2-5	.	TRBV7-2	.
TGTGCCAGCAGCCCGACAGGAGGTGGGAATCAGCCCCAGCATTTT	CASSPTGGGNQPQHF	TRBJ1-5	.	TRBV6-5	.
TGTGCCAGCAGCTTAGTCGGGAGGAACCAGCCCCAGCATTTT	CASSLVGRNQPQHF	TRBJ1-5	.	TRBV7-2	.
TGCGCCAGCAGCCAGGGAGGAGGGACTAGCGGGAGGGCCAGAGATACGCAGTATTTT	CASSQGGGTSGRARDTQYF	TRBJ2-3	.	TRBV4-3	TRBD2
TGTGCCAGCAGCTTAAAAAGGCGGCCTAGCAATGAGCAGTTCTTC	CASSLKRRPSNEQFF	TRBJ2-1	.	TRBV7-9	.
TGCGCCAGCAGCCAGGGCCGATTAACTGAAAAACTGTTTTTT	CASSQGRLTEKLFF	TRBJ1-4	.	TRBV5-1	.
TGTGCCAGCAGCGTGGGTTTACAGGCGAGCACAGATACGCAGTATTTT	CASSVGLQASTDTQYF	TRBJ2-3	once	TRBV9	.
TGTGCCAGCAGTTACTCGCCAGGGGCGATCTATGGCTACACCTTC	CASSYSPGAIYGYTF	TRBJ1-2	.	TRBV6-2/TRBV6-3	.
TGTGCCAGCAGTTTAGGGGGGGGAGGGCCCTCCTACGAGCAGTACTTC	CASSLGGGGPSYEQYF	TRBJ2-7	.	TRBV28	TRBD2
TGTGCCACCTCCCCCGAACAGATTAACTACGAGCAGTACTTC	CATSPEQINYEQYF	TRBJ2-7	.	TRBV15	.
TGTGCCACCAGCAGAGAATACCGAGGGAACACTGAAGCTTTCTTT	CATSREYRGNTEAFF	TRBJ1-1	.	TRBV15	.
TGTGCCAGCAGTTTACGACAGGGTAAAGCTTTCTTT	CASSLRQGKAFF	TRBJ1-1	.	TRBV28	TRBD1
TGTGCCAGCAGTGACGGGATCGCGGGAGGGACAGATACGCAGTATTTT	CASSDGIAGGTDTQYF	TRBJ2-3	.	TRBV25-1	TRBD2
TGTGCCAGCAGCCATACTCCTCGGACAGCTTCCGACATTCAGTACTTC	CASSHTPRTASDIQYF	TRBJ2-4	.	TRBV3-1/TRBV3-2	.
TGCAGCGTTCGAGTGGGGGGACGCCGCACAGATACGCAGTATTTT	CSVRVGGRRTDTQYF	TRBJ2-3	.	TRBV29-1	.
TGTGCCACCAGCACACCGCAGGGGGCCCGTTTTGGCTACACCTTC	CATSTPQGARFGYTF	TRBJ1-2	.	TRBV15	TRBD1
TGTGCCAGCTCACCATCTTTAACAGGGACAGATACGCAGTATTTT	CASSPSLTGTDTQYF	TRBJ2-3	.	TRBV18	.
TGTGCCAGCAGTTTACAGCGGAGGCCTCGGAACACTGAAGCTTTCTTT	CASSLQRRPRNTEAFF	TRBJ1-1	.	TRBV28	.
TGTGCCAGCACCCTTGGCCGGGGGGCAGATACGCAGTATTTT	CASTLGRGADTQYF	TRBJ2-3	.	TRBV6-5	TRBD2
TGTGCCAGTAGTATTGTAGCGGGAGACTTCGGGGAGCTGTTTTTT	CASSIVAGDFGELFF	TRBJ2-2	.	TRBV19	TRBD2
TGCGCCAGCAGCTTGGCCGGGTCAGATACGCAGTATTTT	CASSLAGSDTQYF	TRBJ2-3	once	TRBV5-1	.
TGTGCCAGCAGTGCCCCCTTTAGCCCTCGAACGGGAGAGACCCAGTACTTC	CASSAPFSPRTGETQYF	TRBJ2-5	.	TRBV25-1	.
TGTGCCAGCAGCCCACCATCGACAGGGTTGGGAAATTCACCCCTCCACTTT	CASSPPSTGLGNSPLHF	TRBJ1-6	once	TRBV3-1/TRBV3-2	TRBD1
TGTGCCAGCAGTGGGGACAGGGCCCGCAATCAGCCCCAGCATTTT	CASSGDRARNQPQHF	TRBJ1-5	once	TRBV2	TRBD1
TGCAGCGTTGAAAGGGGGCAGGGTCGGGAGCAGTTCTTC	CSVERGQGREQFF	TRBJ2-1	.	TRBV29-1	TRBD1
TGTGCCAGCAGCTCTGGAGGGACAGGGGTGCGGACAGATACGCAGTATTTT	CASSSGGTGVRTDTQYF	TRBJ2-3	.	TRBV5-6	TRBD1
TGTGCCAGCAGCCTAGCAGGGTCCGGGCGGAGGCGCTACAATGAGCAGTTCTTC	CASSLAGSGRRRYNEQFF	TRBJ2-1	.	TRBV7-2	.
TGTGCCAGCAGTTACACCCGACAGGGGCCCTACAATGAGCAGTTCTTC	CASSYTRQGPYNEQFF	TRBJ2-1	once	TRBV6-6	TRBD1
TGTGCCAGCAGCGTATCGCCGAGCTCCTACAATGAGCAGTTCTTC	CASSVSPSSYNEQFF	TRBJ2-1	.	TRBV9	.
TGTGCCAGCCATCCCCAGCAGGGCATCCGCTCTGAAGCTTTCTTT	CASHPQQGIRSEAFF	TRBJ1-1	once	TRBV28	.
TGTGCCAGCAGCTCCAGACTCCTCGTATCTGAAGCTTTCTTT	CASSSRLLVSEAFF	TRBJ1-1	.	TRBV5-8	.
TGTGCCAGCAACGAGGGGAGGGCCCGGGGAACAGATACGCAGTATTTT	CASNEGRARGTDTQYF	TRBJ2-3	.	TRBV5-4	TRBD2
TGCGCCAGCAGCTTGGAGGGGAACGATAATTCACCCCTCCACTTT	CASSLEGNDNSPLHF	TRBJ1-6	.	TRBV5-1	.
TGTGCCAGCAGTGCTCTGCGTTCGGGCGAGCAGTACTTC	CASSALRSGEQYF	TRBJ2-7	few	TRBV2	.